This T cell receptor beta chain was profiled in a study of chemoradiotherapy in HPV16-positive cancers. Looking at the study overall: Candidate HPV-specific clones and shared TCR motifs came from a couple of HPV16-positive patients. Study results and limitations: Non-HPV-specific T cells did not expand in tumors during treatment, whereas candidate HPV-specific clones and E7-related motifs did.

Samples were taken several times over chemoradiotherapy. Profiled with immunoSEQ multiplex PCR; TCRdb holds only in-frame clones, not every one. Of 20,000 or so clones listed, around four fifths are singletons. For this clone: The antigen is unknown.

This clonotype was obtained from a human donor with HPV-associated anogenital cancer. The sequenced sample was blood, obtained from a patient who underwent chemoradiotherapy.

DNA of the CDR3: TGTGCCAGCAGGGCTAGCGGGGGGTACACAGATACGCAGTATTTT. Its protein is CASRASGGYTDTQYF. The chain combines TRBV2 with TRBJ2-3; 11 bases agree with TRBD2. This CDR3 is built from 15 residues. Looked up from germline, CDR1 is SNHLY and CDR2 is FYNNEI. V trimming: 6 bases; J trimming: 2 bases; junction bases outside the gene matches: 4.